This TCR beta chain was profiled in a study of identical twins (dated by TCRdb to the mid-2010s). With regard to the full study: TCR alpha and beta repertoires from monozygotic twins, unrelated adults of various ages and cord blood were deep-sequenced to test whether fetal clonotypes persist. To rule out contamination, replicate twin experiments were performed at different times with different library preparation protocols. The investigation overall reported the following: Compared with coincidental sharing between unrelated individuals, an excess of low generation-probability sequences was observed among out-of-frame TCR alpha sequences shared between twins. In monozygotic twins, out-of-frame TCR alpha sharing was systematically underestimated by recombination models, although the models agreed with sharing between unrelated individuals. Invariant T cells such as MAIT and iNKT could partly confound zero-insertion analyses, though diverse VJ usage argued against this for most clonotypes. The excess sharing between twins in beta out-of-frame sequences was weaker because fewer shared sequences reduced the signal-to-noise ratio. Abundant cord blood beta clonotypes carried fewer insertions; young adult naive repertoires showed a weaker similar trend, while memory repertoires showed none. Because the same donors could not be followed over many years, conclusions were based on cross-sectional statistical analysis.

This clonotype has only a few counts. Its binding antigen is unknown. The sample holds no much larger clone one base away, and base qualities are not on file. The library was made by 5' RACE. Data came from an Illumina HiSeq 2000. Template switching added a universal primer binding site, and the final cDNA carried a unique molecular identifier that allowed TCR cDNA molecules to be counted accurately. Specific primers in the conserved constant-segment region were used to synthesize first-strand cDNA for TCR alpha and beta chains. To control for contamination, every cDNA library carried two barcodes: a SMART-Mk sample barcode plus Illumina barcodes. Two successive PCR steps introduced TruSeq adapter sequences along with Illumina sample barcodes. Sequencing of the TCR alpha and beta cDNA libraries was done on the Illumina HiSeq platform using custom primers. In the authors' own workflow: MiGEC processed the raw reads to extract unique molecular identifiers, while MiXCR was used to determine the CDR3 positions. For each individual, recombination models were inferred using an EM algorithm with the repgenHMM and IGoR tools. Shared clonotypes were analyzed with the tcR package in R, and sharing was normalized by the product of cloneset sizes. To study raw recombination without the effects of thymic and clonal selection, out-of-frame nonproductive sequences were analyzed. The public reads were quality trimmed at Q25 with fastp and then assembled into clones with MiXCR by TCRdb, keeping productive beta chains. One record per CDR3 amino acid sequence lists the most common genes and DNA. For this entry, the V and J calls and clone size follow TCRdb and not the study's own pipeline. This sample lists 450,000 or so distinct CDR3 sequences; approximately 15% were detected once. Of the sample, approximately 0.52% is held by the ten largest clones.

Every donor in the study was a healthy Caucasian. Three pairs of female monozygotic twins, all aged roughly 18 to 29 years, made up the twin cohort. CD4+ and CD8+ T cell populations were isolated with positive isolation kits from Invitrogen. Ends trimmed: V by 0 bases, J by 11 bases; bases unmatched to a gene: 13. The CDR3 has 15 amino acids, counting the end cysteine and phenylalanine. Kept here is only the CDR3 DNA, which spans 45 bases and is read in frame from base 1. Looking up the germline V gene (reference sequence) yields CDR1 DFQATT and CDR2 SNEGSKA. This same sample was also part of a study on yellow fever vaccine responses in identical twins. The second study, in turn, reports: According to the authors, in identical twins the way T cells responded to vaccination appeared partly convergent and partly personalized. Focusing on identical twins, the study followed the T cell clones that responded to the vaccine, and did so with precision.

The chain is made from TRBV20-1 and TRBJ1-1; 9 junctional bases match TRBD1. This TCR was sampled from a woman younger than 30 in good health. Sequencing was done on a sample of CD4+ T cells sorted from blood. The sequence in DNA is TGCAGTGCTAGAGATCGGACAGGGGCCCTACACGGGGCTTTCTTT. Translated, this gives CSARDRTGALHGAFF.